This T cell receptor (beta chain) originates from a study of cytomegalovirus exposure and HLA in healthy donors. Turning to the study itself: A prior study identified 117 million unique TCR beta sequences from about 180 million T cells. HLA-typed donors were the source of around 77 million unique TCRs held in an early data release. Study-wide points: Most likely, a cluster of highly shared sequence variants arose as a sequencing artifact. Further analysis, carried out later, found HLA-associated TCR beta chains more clonally expanded than equally common other chains.

Points on this clone: Its antigen is not known.

The germline gives CDR1 LNHNV, CDR2 YYDKDF (reference sequence). The CDR3 has 12 amino acids. Trimming removed 4 bases at V and 9 bases at J, with 10 bases between. 13 Jbeta primers and 60 Vbeta primers were used for the PCR. Sequencing was performed with immunoSEQ multiplex PCR; in TCRdb, only in-frame clones are kept and a portion is missing. The table includes some 140,000 clones, around 79% detected once. The source material was PBMCs. The TCR comes from a woman in her 50s in good health and CMV-seropositive. The gene calls are TRBV15 and TRBJ1-5; unclear D gene. The CDR3 sequence: CATSIRGGPQHF. The DNA for the CDR3 is TGTGCCACCAGCATCCGGGGAGGGCCCCAGCATTTT.